This passage covers 12 T cell receptor beta chains from one sample sequenced in a study of T cells in Graves' hyperthyroidism and ophthalmopathy (dated 2019 in TCRdb). Libraries were prepared through multiplex PCR. Sequencing used an Illumina HiSeq 2000. The TCR beta CDR3 regions were amplified from the RNA transcripts. For the first round of RT-PCR on the TCR CDR3, the HTBI primer set was used together with the Qiagen OneStep RT-PCR kit. The public reads were run again by TCRdb, first through fastp at Q25 and then through MiXCR, and only productive beta chains were kept. Duplicate CDR3 protein sequences are folded into a single record with the most common DNA and genes. The sample data list roughly 710,000 distinct CDR3 sequences, and approximately 36% of these were observed just once. Together, the top ten hold less than 35% of the sample. Input material: blood. The receptors were gathered from a woman aged 40 to 50 with Graves' hyperthyroidism.

Details on this clonotype: Because it lacks the conserved phenylalanine or tryptophan at the end, this CDR3 is likely a read error. This sequence joins TRBV10-1 and TRBJ1-1; 12 bases line up with TRBD1. The CDR3 spans 18 residues. The J segment lost 1 base and the V segment lost 4 bases, leaving 10 bases of the junction unmatched. CDR1 is WNHNN and CDR2 is SYGVQD in the germline V gene (reference sequence). The CDR3 DNA reads TGCGCCAGCAGTGGGTCGATGGGACAGGGGGCGTCGAACACTGAAGCTTTCCTT. Its protein is CASSGSMGQGASNTEAFL.

Note on this clonotype: Since no conserved phenylalanine or tryptophan closes the CDR3, a read error is the likely cause. The rearrangement uses TRBV19 and TRBJ1-1, with 7 positions matching TRBD1. Germline values: CDR1 LNHDA, CDR2 SQIVND (reference sequence). CDR3 length: 17 residues. With V trimmed by 1 base and J by 0 bases, 8 bases remained unmatched. DNA for the CDR3: TGTGCCAGTAGTATAGCTCCCCTGACAGGGATGAACACTGAAGCTTTCTTA. The encoded protein is CASSIAPLTGMNTEAFL.

This clonotype was seen more than once but under ten times. The chain has TRBV12-3 or TRBV12-4 and TRBJ1-1; D is unresolved. Trimming removed 8 bases at V and 3 bases at J, with 13 bases between. The CDR3 contains 13 residues. CDR3 DNA: TGTGCCAGCTCCACCCTCTCGGACACTGAAGCTTTCTTT. It encodes CASSTLSDTEAFF.

The chain is built from TRBV28 and TRBJ2-7; D is perhaps TRBD2 (5 bases). Trimming took 2 bases from V and 12 from J, leaving 17 bases between them. Germline-derived CDR1 and CDR2 are MDHEN and SYDVKM. The CDR3 is 13 residues long. The CDR3 loop is CASSLTGFGEWYF. The CDR3 coding sequence is TGTGCCAGCAGTTTAACGGGGTTCGGGGAATGGTACTTC.

About this clonotype itself: An end of the junction does not agree with germline; a read error may underlie this. This chain uses TRBV7-7 with TRBJ2-3, with TRBD1 as a possible D gene (6 bases). Germline CDR1 reads SSHAT; CDR2 reads FNYEAQ (reference sequence). There are 15 residues in the CDR3. The CDR3 region has the DNA TGTGCTAGCAGCCCCGGGACATCCAACACAGATACGCAGTATTTT. This sequence encodes CASSPGTSNTDTQYF.

There are many counts of this clonotype. The gene calls are TRBV24-1 and TRBJ1-5; no reliable D call. The CDR3 totals 14 residues. Germline values: CDR1 KGHDR, CDR2 SFDVKD. V lost 0 bases and J lost 4, with 6 bases in between. CDR3 protein: CATSDLSGNQPQHF. The CDR3 region has the DNA TGTGCCACCAGTGATTTGTCAGGAAATCAGCCCCAGCATTTT.

CDR3 DNA sequence: TGCGCCAGCAGCGAACAGGGGGCCGGCCAGGGCTACACCTTC. It encodes CASSEQGAGQGYTF. The V and J genes are TRBV5-1 and TRBJ1-2; 9 nucleotides align to TRBD1. The CDR3 loop spans 14 amino acids. Germline assignment: CDR1 SGHRS and CDR2 YFSETQ. Trimming at V came to 4 bases and at J to 8 bases, leaving 9 bases not matched to a gene.

As regards this clonotype: This may stem from a read error, because a much larger clone lies one nucleotide away. Here the CDR3 reads CSAEGSVAVQETRYF. For the CDR3, the DNA is TGCAGTGCTGAGGGGTCTGTGGCGGTCCAAGAGACCCGGTACTTC. The V gene is TRBV20-1, the J gene TRBJ2-5, with D perhaps matching TRBD1 or TRBD2 (5 bases each). The germline V gene encodes CDR1 DFQATT and CDR2 SNEGSKA (reference sequence). CDR3 length: 15 amino acids.

The chain recombines TRBV20-1 with TRBJ2-7; TRBD1 agrees at 12 bases. V dropped 6 bases and J dropped 7; count of bases not matched to a gene: 7. Germline lookup yields CDR1 DFQATT and CDR2 SNEGSKA (reference sequence). This CDR3 comprises 13 residues. The CDR3 is CSAIGTGGFEQYF. CDR3 DNA: TGCAGTGCCATAGGGACAGGGGGCTTTGAGCAGTACTTC.

Comments on this clonotype: A much larger clone differs from this one at a single base, so this may be a read error. CDR3 sequence reads: CASSELLGGSGANVLAF. The CDR3 DNA reads TGTGCCAGCAGTGAACTTTTAGGGGGCTCTGGGGCCAACGTCCTGGCTTTC. V gene TRBV2 combines with J gene TRBJ2-6; 7 nucleotides match TRBD1. The CDR3 loop spans 17 amino acids. Germline CDR1 is SNHLY and CDR2 is FYNNEI.

A few counts support this clonotype. This chain links TRBV7-2 with TRBJ1-2; 7 bases agree with TRBD1. The V segment lost 5 bases and the J segment 0 bases; nucleotides outside the gene matches: 9. Per the germline V gene, CDR1 is SGHTA and CDR2 is FQGNSA. CDR3 length: 16 residues. CDR3 in DNA: TGTGCCAGCAGCCGGTTCCCAGGGGGAGCTAACTATGGCTACACCTTC. This gives the protein CASSRFPGGANYGYTF.

This clonotype was recorded at least ten times. The chain links TRBV12-3 or TRBV12-4 to TRBJ1-6; no definite D call. The V and J ends lost 3 bases and 8 bases respectively, with 5 bases between them. The CDR3 runs 12 residues. Written as DNA, the CDR3 is TGTGCCAGCAGTTTCGAGGATTCACCCCTCCACTTT. Residues: CASSFEDSPLHF.